The entry below gives a single T cell receptor (beta chain) sequence along with its context. What it binds is unknown. The data were obtained in a study of esophageal squamous cell carcinoma under preoperative chemotherapy. Study background: TCR repertoires were profiled from both peripheral blood T cells and tumor-infiltrating lymphocytes. Overall study results and limits: After treatment, tumor-infiltrating lymphocytes apparently came partly from blood T cells.

TCRdb re-analysed the PCR reads in MiXCR, keeping a single row per CDR3 protein. The repertoire consists of about 12,000 distinct CDR3 sequences, with roughly half occurring once and the leading ten covering roughly a sixth. The CDR3 is 14 residues long. Trimming cost V 8 bases and J 5 bases; bases outside gene matches: 10. Germline V gene lookup returns CDR1 MNHNS and CDR2 SASEGT. Time point indicated: before preoperative PTX-NDP chemotherapy. The specimen was taken from a patient given preoperative chemotherapy. The clonotype originates from a human donor with esophageal squamous cell carcinoma. The donor label of this sample is uncertain. The chain has TRBV6-1 and TRBJ2-5, with 8 bases lining up with TRBD2. The CDR3 DNA reads TGTGCCAGCCGAAAAGGCGGGGGGCTTGAGACCCAGTACTTC. The encoded protein is CASRKGGGLETQYF.